The present T cell receptor (beta chain) was sequenced within a study of T-cell reconstitution after alpha-beta-depleted transplantation in children. This clonotype was seen a few times. Its target is not known. V lost 0 bases to trimming and J lost 6 bases, with 7 bases between them. This CDR3 has 14 amino acids. Germline CDR1 reads SGHRS; CDR2 reads YFSETQ. As it was prepared, the TCRbeta library received unique molecular identifiers. From the PCR reads, TCRdb called clonotypes with MiXCR, one entry per CDR3 protein. The table records roughly 310,000 distinct CDR3 sequences, around 25% of them present only once. Study results and limitations: Newly produced T cells mostly accounted for T-cell counts and diversity one year post-transplant. The study traced high day-60 TCRbeta diversity in some patients to surviving recipient T cells and thymic progenitors. After transplant, at about two months, alpha-beta T cells were reportedly derived from several hundred expanded graft clones.

The clonotype was recovered from a male patient under 18 who had a stem cell transplant for acute lymphoblastic leukemia, so the T cells may come from the graft donor. Source: PBMCs, mostly from graft donor cells, taken 180 days after TCRalphabeta/CD19-depleted stem cell transplant. V gene TRBV5-1 combines with J gene TRBJ1-6; D not certain. The CDR3, as DNA: TGCGCCAGCAGCTTGGGGGGTCCTAATTCACCCCTCCACTTT. It translates to CASSLGGPNSPLHF.